The sequence of this T cell receptor (beta chain) was determined in a study of T cell changes during pregnancy in multiple sclerosis. Libraries were prepared by immunoSEQ multiplex PCR; TCRdb keeps only in-frame clonotypes and omits some of them. The repertoire holds 100,000 or so clones, with about 94% as singletons. This CDR3 spans 16 amino acids. Germline values: CDR1 LNHDA, CDR2 SQIVND (reference sequence). The V and J ends lost 1 base and 3 bases, in that order; junction bases with no gene match: 5. The clonotype was recovered from a female donor with multiple sclerosis, enrolled in a pregnancy study. This specimen consisted of peripheral blood, obtained after pregnancy. The chain uses TRBV19 and TRBJ2-1; 8 bases are shared with TRBD2. The CDR3 reads CASSIGAGAYYNEQFF. CDR3 sequence (DNA): TGTGCCAGTAGTATAGGAGCGGGAGCGTACTACAATGAGCAGTTCTTC. Drawing the rest from reference TRBV19 and TRBJ2-1, the complete variable domain is DGGITQSPKYLFRKEGQNVTLSCEQNLNHDAMYWYRQDPGQGLRLIYYSQIVNDFQKGDIAEGYSVSREKKESFPLTVTSAQKNPTAFYLCASSIGAGAYYNEQFFGPGTRLTVL.